This TCR beta chain was profiled in a study of identical twins. A universal primer site arose from template switching, and cDNA bore unique molecular identifiers. TCRdb ran MiXCR on the 5' RACE reads and lists one entry per CDR3 protein. This table has a few hundred thousand distinct CDR3 sequences, more than 13% appearing once. Note on this clonotype: Its antigen remains unidentified.

Regarding the study as a whole: Model-predicted out-of-frame TCR alpha sharing fell below observed values in monozygotic twins.

These data also formed part of another study, on yellow fever vaccine responses in identical twins.

Sequencing was done on a sample of CD4+ T cells sorted from blood. This TCR was sampled from a woman between 18 and 29 years old in good health.

Here the CDR3 DNA reads TGTGCCAGCAGCTTTCGGCAGCAATCTCCTGAAGCTTTCTTT. It is translated as CASSFRQQSPEAFF. The chain joins TRBV11-2 to TRBJ1-1; D is undetermined. This CDR3 has 14 residues. CDR1 and CDR2 (germline): SGHAT, FQNNGV. V lost 3 bases and J 6 bases, leaving 14 bases between the germline ends.